This TCR beta chain came from a study of shared clonotypes between healthy human individuals. Profiled with immunoSEQ multiplex PCR; TCRdb holds only in-frame clones, not every one. The table has a few million clones, 90% to 95% seen once. This clone was recorded only once. Trimming pared 7 bases from V and 0 bases from J, leaving 16 bases between. Germline lookup yields CDR1 SGHKS and CDR2 YYEKEE (reference sequence). This CDR3 region has 15 residues. The chain employs TRBV5-5 and TRBJ1-2; D unclear. This clonotype originated in a man in his late teens or twenties in good health. Some clones in this sample may be carry-over from other donors' samples. The source material was naive CD4+ T cells from PBMCs. Subset indicated: CD45RA+ positively selected. DNA for the CDR3: TGTGCCAGCTTCCCCTCTAGGCTTTCTAACTATGGCTACACCTTC. Protein: CASFPSRLSNYGYTF.